This T cell receptor (beta chain) came from a study of PD-L1 blockade in urothelial cancer. About the research overall: Atezolizumab (1,200 mg intravenously every 3 weeks) began at some point between 2013 and 2015 for patients. A median blood sample held about 140,000 T cells and tens of thousands of unique TCRs. General study results and limits: Below-median pretreatment blood TCR clonality was associated with improved progression-free and overall survival.

Trimming at V came to 4 bases and at J to 4 bases, leaving 8 bases not matched to a gene. This CDR3 region has 16 residues. Germline V gives CDR1 MNHEY, CDR2 SVGAGI. In the case of this clone: Its antigen remains unknown.

Time point: pretreatment peripheral blood. Samples spanned pretreatment and treatment, with 1 to 8 time points per patient. TCRdb's table, derived via immunoSEQ multiplex PCR, lists solely in-frame clones and lacks some. The sample holds approximately 88,000 clones; 84% are singletons and the top ten take around 2.1%. The origin of this receptor is a man aged 55-75 years with urothelial cancer. The sequenced sample was PBMCs, obtained around atezolizumab (anti-PD-L1) treatment. V is TRBV6-5 and J is TRBJ2-1; 9 nucleotides agree with TRBD2. The DNA for the CDR3 is TGTGCCAGCAGTTGCTCGGAGACTAGCGGATACAATGAGCAGTTCTTC. This codes for CASSCSETSGYNEQFF.